This TCR beta chain stems from a study of T cells in pancreatic ductal adenocarcinoma. Findings of the study overall: Tumors hold more CD45RO+ effector T cells, which may bias toward lower diversity.

To note about this clone: The antigen is not known.

Germline V CDR1 and CDR2: WSHSY, SAAADI. The V gene end was trimmed by 6 bases and the J gene end by 4 bases; junction bases not matched to a gene: 5. CDR3 length: 14 amino acids. The repertoire was sequenced with immunoSEQ multiplex PCR; TCRdb's copy has only in-frame clones and lacks some. The data contain 97,000 or so clones, 90% to 95% of them seen just once; the ten biggest clones take up 3.1%. The selected patients with pancreatic ductal adenocarcinoma had surgery but no neoadjuvant therapy. Material for sequencing was PBMCs. The rearrangement uses TRBV10-2 and TRBJ2-7, with 11 bases matching TRBD1. The sequence was collected from a human donor with pancreatic ductal adenocarcinoma. The CDR3 DNA reads TGCGCCAGCAGACGGGACAGGGGGTCTTACGAGCAGTACTTC. Its translation: CASRRDRGSYEQYF.